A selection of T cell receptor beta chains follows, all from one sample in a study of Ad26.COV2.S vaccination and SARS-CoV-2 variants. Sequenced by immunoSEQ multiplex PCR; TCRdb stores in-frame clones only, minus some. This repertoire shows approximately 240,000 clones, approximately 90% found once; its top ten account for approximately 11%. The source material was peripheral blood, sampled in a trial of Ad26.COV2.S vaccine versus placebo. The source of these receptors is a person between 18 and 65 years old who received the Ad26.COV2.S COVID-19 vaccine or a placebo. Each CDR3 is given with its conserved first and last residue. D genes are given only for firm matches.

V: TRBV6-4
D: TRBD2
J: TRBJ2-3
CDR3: CASRRTSGAPDTQYF
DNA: TGTGCCAGCAGAAGGACTAGCGGGGCCCCAGATACGCAGTATTTT

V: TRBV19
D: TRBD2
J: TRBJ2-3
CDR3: CASSPLLAGGTDTQYF
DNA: TGTGCCAGTAGTCCCCTACTAGCGGGAGGCACAGATACGCAGTATTTT

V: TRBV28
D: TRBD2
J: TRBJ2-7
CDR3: CASSLGTRRVQYF
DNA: TGTGCCAGCAGTTTAGGGACTAGGAGGGTGCAGTACTTC

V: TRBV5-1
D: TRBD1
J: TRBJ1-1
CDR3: CASSLGTGGVGNTEAFF
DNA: TGCGCCAGCAGCTTGGGGACAGGGGGAGTAGGGAACACTGAAGCTTTCTTT

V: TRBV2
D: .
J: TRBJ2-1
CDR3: CASSDLDSSYNEQFF
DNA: TGTGCCAGCAGTGACCTCGACAGCTCCTACAATGAGCAGTTCTTC

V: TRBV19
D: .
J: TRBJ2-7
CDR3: CASSIDAVTEQYF
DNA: TGTGCCAGTAGTATAGACGCTGTGACCGAGCAGTACTTC

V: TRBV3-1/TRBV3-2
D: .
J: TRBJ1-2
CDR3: CASSQSLLGGNYGYTF
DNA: TGTGCCAGCAGCCAAAGCCTCCTAGGGGGGAACTATGGCTACACCTTC

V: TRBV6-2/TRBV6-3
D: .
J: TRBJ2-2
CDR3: CASSYSRSRLTGELFF
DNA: TGTGCCAGCAGTTACTCGAGATCCCGCCTAACCGGGGAGCTGTTTTTT

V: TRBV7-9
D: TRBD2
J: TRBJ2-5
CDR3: CASRGLAGETQYF
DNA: TGTGCCAGCAGGGGTCTAGCGGGTGAGACCCAGTACTTC

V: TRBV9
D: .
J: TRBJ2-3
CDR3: CASSVGPSEGGDTQYF
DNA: TGTGCCAGCAGCGTAGGGCCTTCCGAGGGGGGAGATACGCAGTATTTT